A selection of T cell receptor beta chains follows, all from one sample in a study of Ad26.COV2.S vaccination and SARS-CoV-2 variants. Measured with immunoSEQ multiplex PCR; TCRdb has only the in-frame clones, and not every one. In the table there are fewer than 150,000 clones, 86% of which are singletons. The material was peripheral blood, obtained after recovery from COVID-19. These TCRs come from a human donor who had recovered from COVID-19. The CDR3 runs from the conserved cysteine through the conserved F or W. A D gene is named only where the DNA matches it firmly. Not all rows give a size; the values are once, few, many and, for expanded clones, a class.

TRBV7-6	.	.	TRBJ2-3	CASSRQGGGTDTQYF	TGTGCCAGCAGCCGACAGGGAGGGGGCACAGATACGCAGTATTTT
TRBV24-1	.	.	TRBJ1-4	CATSDSGQGLRKLFF	TGTGCCACCAGTGATTCCGGGCAGGGCCTGCGAAAACTGTTTTTT
TRBV4-1	.	.	TRBJ2-7	CASSVQGAYEQYF	TGCGCCAGCAGCGTACAGGGCGCCTACGAGCAGTACTTC
TRBV20-1	.	.	TRBJ1-2	CSAPTHFGYTF	TGCAGTGCCCCTACCCATTTTGGCTACACCTTC
TRBV10-2	.	.	TRBJ1-5	CASSPQGGSNQPQHF	TGCGCCAGCAGCCCCCAGGGCGGTAGCAATCAGCCCCAGCATTTT
TRBV6-2/TRBV6-3	once	.	TRBJ1-2	CASSDGQRYSGGYTF	TGTGCCAGCAGTGACGGACAGCGATACTCCGGGGGCTACACCTTC
TRBV6-1	.	.	TRBJ1-1	CASSDQLGGNTEAFF	TGTGCCAGCAGTGACCAGCTGGGAGGGAACACTGAAGCTTTCTTT
TRBV7-9	few	TRBD2	TRBJ2-1	CASSYSGGIDEQFF	TGTGCCAGCAGCTACAGCGGGGGGATCGATGAGCAGTTCTTC
TRBV4-3	.	.	TRBJ1-5	CASSQEVTAFNQPQHF	TGCGCCAGCAGCCAAGAGGTTACCGCATTCAATCAGCCCCAGCATTTT
TRBV28	.	.	TRBJ1-2	CASIGSNSGAVGYTF	TGTGCCAGCATCGGCTCCAATTCTGGGGCTGTGGGCTACACCTTC
TRBV2	.	.	TRBJ2-2	CASSVRGKGSGELFF	TGTGCCAGCAGTGTGAGAGGGAAGGGAAGCGGGGAGCTGTTTTTT
TRBV7-6	.	.	TRBJ1-4	CASSSQAGFGATNEKLFF	TGTGCCAGCAGCTCCCAAGCGGGGTTTGGGGCAACTAATGAAAAACTGTTTTTT
TRBV7-9	.	TRBD1	TRBJ2-2	CASSWTGEESGELFF	TGTGCCAGCAGCTGGACAGGGGAGGAAAGTGGGGAGCTGTTTTTT
TRBV11-2	.	.	TRBJ2-5	CASSFPRGWETQYF	TGTGCCAGCAGCTTTCCCCGGGGTTGGGAGACCCAGTACTTC
TRBV30	once	TRBD1	TRBJ1-3	CAWSVRAGGIGNTIYF	TGTGCCTGGAGTGTAAGGGCAGGGGGGATAGGAAACACCATATATTTT
TRBV3-1/TRBV3-2	.	.	TRBJ2-7	CASSQDGRVHEQYF	TGTGCCAGCAGCCAAGACGGCAGGGTCCACGAGCAGTACTTC
TRBV5-4	once	TRBD1	TRBJ1-1	CASSLGVQGTSPMNTEAFF	TGTGCCAGCAGCCTGGGGGTACAGGGGACATCACCGATGAACACTGAAGCTTTCTTT
TRBV5-1	.	.	TRBJ2-5	CASSLIEGNRGETQYF	TGCGCCAGCAGCTTGATTGAGGGGAACCGGGGGGAGACCCAGTACTTC
TRBV20-1	.	.	TRBJ1-1	CRAKLNTEAFF	TGCAGGGCTAAGCTGAACACTGAAGCTTTCTTT
TRBV28	.	TRBD1	TRBJ1-5	CASRRAGGPNQPQHF	TGTGCCAGCAGGAGGGCAGGGGGCCCGAATCAGCCCCAGCATTTT
TRBV7-9	.	TRBD2	TRBJ2-7	CASSRTSGGSYEQYF	TGTGCCAGCAGTCGGACTAGCGGGGGGTCTTACGAGCAGTACTTC
TRBV28	.	.	TRBJ1-1	CASSRGKAFF	TGTGCCAGCAGCCGGGGGAAAGCTTTCTTT
TRBV6-5	.	.	TRBJ1-3	CASTATVSGNTIYF	TGTGCCAGCACCGCGACGGTCTCTGGAAACACCATATATTTT
TRBV19	.	.	TRBJ2-6	CASSIGAGANVLTF	TGTGCCAGTAGTATCGGTGCTGGGGCCAACGTCCTGACTTTC
TRBV19	.	TRBD1	TRBJ1-3	CASSLRDRVPTIYF	TGTGCCAGTAGTCTCCGGGACAGGGTTCCAACCATATATTTT
TRBV19	.	.	TRBJ1-2	CATSPGQWGAGYTF	TGTGCCACCAGCCCTGGACAGTGGGGGGCTGGCTACACCTTC
TRBV28	.	.	TRBJ2-1	CASSLGGGGGNEQFF	TGTGCCAGCAGTTTAGGGGGGGGCGGTGGAAATGAGCAGTTCTTC
TRBV5-8	.	TRBD1	TRBJ1-5	CASSLEQGQPQHF	TGTGCCAGCAGCTTGGAACAGGGGCAGCCCCAGCATTTT
TRBV9	.	.	TRBJ2-2	CASSVQPNTGELFF	TGTGCCAGCAGCGTACAACCGAACACCGGGGAGCTGTTTTTT
TRBV6-1	few	.	TRBJ2-3	CASSERRDSYTDTQYF	TGTGCCAGCAGTGAAAGGAGGGACAGCTACACAGATACGCAGTATTTT
TRBV6-6	few	.	TRBJ1-1	CASSQWYEAFF	TGTGCCAGCAGTCAGTGGTATGAAGCTTTCTTT
TRBV18	.	TRBD1	TRBJ1-1	CASSLRTGGVTEAFF	TGTGCCAGCTCACTCCGGACAGGGGGTGTCACTGAAGCTTTCTTT
TRBV6-2/TRBV6-3	.	TRBD1	TRBJ1-2	CASSSTGQIYGYTF	TGTGCCAGCAGTTCCACGGGACAGATATATGGCTACACCTTC
TRBV21-1	few	.	TRBJ2-7	CASTLLESSYEQYF	TGTGCCAGCACCCTATTAGAGAGCTCCTACGAGCAGTACTTC
TRBV5-1	once	.	TRBJ2-3	CASSLPQADTQYF	TGCGCCAGCAGCTTGCCACAGGCAGATACGCAGTATTTT
TRBV10-3	.	TRBD1	TRBJ1-4	CAISERGQNEKLFF	TGTGCCATCAGTGAACGGGGACAGAATGAAAAACTGTTTTTT
TRBV4-3	.	TRBD1	TRBJ2-7	CASSQRTGGSYEQYF	TGCGCCAGCAGCCAGAGGACAGGGGGCTCCTACGAGCAGTACTTC
TRBV7-2	.	.	TRBJ2-5	CASTLQETQYF	TGTGCCAGCACCTTACAAGAGACCCAGTACTTC
TRBV2	.	.	TRBJ2-2	CASRPGLNTGELFF	TGTGCCAGCAGGCCAGGATTGAACACCGGGGAGCTGTTTTTT
TRBV7-9	.	.	TRBJ1-2	CASSLGDGNYGYTF	TGTGCCAGCAGCTTAGGGGACGGGAACTATGGCTACACCTTC
TRBV6-5	.	.	TRBJ2-3	CASSWSGTDTQYF	TGTGCCAGCAGTTGGTCGGGCACAGATACGCAGTATTTT
TRBV3-1/TRBV3-2	.	.	TRBJ1-1	CASSQVRASEAFF	TGTGCCAGCAGCCAAGTGAGGGCCTCTGAAGCTTTCTTT
TRBV6-6	.	TRBD1	TRBJ1-6	CASSSTGDYNSPLHF	TGTGCCAGCAGTTCAACAGGGGATTATAATTCACCCCTCCACTTT
TRBV30	.	TRBD1	TRBJ1-1	CAWSAGTGLDTEAFF	TGTGCCTGGAGTGCCGGGACAGGGTTGGACACTGAAGCTTTCTTT
TRBV30	.	TRBD1	TRBJ2-7	CAWTPGTGSYEQYF	TGTGCCTGGACTCCCGGGACAGGCTCCTACGAGCAGTACTTC